The 12 T cell receptor beta chains reported below all come from one sample, sequenced in a study of T-cell reconstitution after alpha-beta-depleted transplantation in children. Unique molecular identifiers tagged the TCRbeta library. One entry per CDR3 protein, called by TCRdb with MiXCR from the PCR reads. Of about 410,000 distinct CDR3 sequences in the sample, roughly 21% were seen once. The specimen comprised PBMCs from the stem cell graft donor, sampled from the stem cell graft. The receptor source for this set is a human donor who donated a stem cell graft to a child with acute myeloid leukemia.

The V call is TRBV7-9, the J call TRBJ2-5; TRBD2 aligns across 7 bases. Unmatched junction bases numbered 8, after V lost 5 bases and J lost 2 bases. Looked up from germline, CDR1 is SEHNR and CDR2 is FQNEAQ (reference sequence). This CDR3 comprises 15 residues. Here the CDR3 reads CASSRGVQKQETQYF. CDR3 DNA: TGTGCCAGCAGCCGGGGGGTACAAAAACAAGAGACCCAGTACTTC.

The V and J genes are TRBV4-1 and TRBJ2-4; the match to TRBD2 covers 8 bases. V was clipped by 0 bases and J by 6 bases; unmatched bases: 7. The CDR3 has 16 residues. Per germline, CDR1 MGHRA and CDR2 YSYEKL. In DNA form, the CDR3 reads TGCGCCAGCAGCCAAGAGTACGGCCTAGCGGGAAACATTCAGTACTTC. Protein sequence: CASSQEYGLAGNIQYF.

J is TRBJ2-7 and V is TRBV7-2; TRBD2 aligns across 7 bases. With 5 bases clipped from V and 4 bases from J, the junction kept 14 bases outside the gene matches. Looked up from germline, CDR1 is SGHTA and CDR2 is FQGNSA. This CDR3 contains 16 residues. The CDR3 protein is CASSPGFWASGYEQYF. The CDR3, as DNA: TGTGCCAGCAGCCCAGGGTTTTGGGCTAGCGGTTACGAGCAGTACTTC.

The chain joins TRBV27 to TRBJ2-7, with D possibly being TRBD1 (5 bases). The length of the CDR3 is 16 residues. In germline, CDR1 is MNHEY, CDR2 SMNVEV (reference sequence). V was cut by 8 bases and J by 2 bases, with 22 bases left in between. The CDR3 nucleotides are TGTGCCAGCGGATTCCTTAGGCAGGGTGGGACCTACGAGCAGTACTTC. Translated: CASGFLRQGGTYEQYF.

This clonotype was observed many times. The chain couples TRBV20-1 to TRBJ2-1; the D gene could be TRBD1 or TRBD2 (5 bases each). The CDR3 has 14 amino acids. The germline CDR1 and CDR2 sequences are DFQATT and SNEGSKA (reference sequence). Trimming took off 1 base at V and 2 bases at J, with 9 bases between the two ends. CDR3: CSARGDLTYNEQFF. The CDR3 nucleotides read TGCAGTGCTAGAGGGGACCTCACCTACAATGAGCAGTTCTTC.

The chain recombines TRBV27 with TRBJ2-1; 12 nucleotides agree with TRBD2. Germline CDR1 is MNHEY and CDR2 is SMNVEV (reference sequence). The CDR3 contains 16 residues. The V and J ends lost 6 bases and 7 bases, in that order; junction bases with no gene match: 10. CDR3 residues: CASRGLAGRTPNEQFF. In nucleotides, the CDR3 is TGTGCCAGCAGAGGACTAGCGGGACGCACCCCAAATGAGCAGTTCTTC.

This clonotype has only a few counts. The V gene is TRBV10-3, the J gene TRBJ2-3; D perhaps matches TRBD2 (6 bases). CDR1 ENHRY and CDR2 SYGVKD come from the germline V gene. V was clipped by 2 bases and J by 2 bases, with 14 bases between them. CDR3 length equals 16 residues. CDR3 DNA sequence: TGTGCCATCAGTGAGAGTGAGGGGAGGTCCACAGATACGCAGTATTTT. This gives the protein CAISESEGRSTDTQYF.

This clonotype was picked up a small number of times. The V gene is TRBV10-2, the J gene TRBJ2-3, with D perhaps matching TRBD2 (5 bases). The V end lost 6 bases, the J end lost 0 bases, and 10 bases lay between the germline ends. CDR3 length equals 14 residues. CDR1 WSHSY and CDR2 SAAADI come from the germline V gene. CDR3 coding DNA: TGCGCCAGCAGGAGGACTCCTAGCACAGATACGCAGTATTTT. Translating gives CASRRTPSTDTQYF.

The chain carries TRBV3-1 and TRBJ2-7; 8 bases agree with TRBD1. The CDR3 spans 15 residues. The germline CDR1 and CDR2 sequences are LGHDT and YNNKEL (reference sequence). With V trimmed by 3 bases and J by 6 bases, 10 bases remained unmatched. The DNA for the CDR3 is TGTGCCAGCAGCCAGCAACCGGGACAGGCTAGCGAGCAGTACTTC. Amino acids: CASSQQPGQASEQYF.

Only a few counts were recorded for this clonotype. The CDR3: CASSSGLAGGLGRYNEQFF. CDR3 sequence (DNA): TGTGCCAGCAGCTCGGGACTAGCGGGAGGCCTTGGCCGGTACAATGAGCAGTTCTTC. The chain links TRBV7-8 to TRBJ2-1, with 15 bases fitting TRBD2. The CDR3 has 19 residues. Per the germline V gene, CDR1 is SGHVS and CDR2 is FQNEAQ. Trimming removed 4 bases from V and 4 bases from J; junction bases left unmatched: 11.

Regarding this clonotype: A junction boundary mismatches the germline segment, possibly from a read error. The chain combines TRBV5-1 with TRBJ2-3; 9 nucleotides match TRBD1. The germline V gene has CDR1 SGHRS and CDR2 YFSETQ. CDR3 size: 19 residues. The CDR3 DNA follows: TGCGCCACCAGCTTAGGCCGGGACAGGGCCACCCTCAGCACAGATACGCAGTATTTT. Encoded protein: CATSLGRDRATLSTDTQYF.

The sample holds a few counts of this clonotype. The chain has TRBV5-1 and TRBJ1-3; D is ambiguous. The CDR3 covers 16 residues. Germline V gene data show CDR1 as SGHRS and CDR2 as YFSETQ. The V end was cut by 6 bases, the J end by 4 bases, with 20 bases between. The chain's CDR3 is CASTLEGWLQGNTIYF. The DNA for the CDR3 is TGCGCCAGCACTTTGGAGGGTTGGCTCCAAGGAAACACCATATATTTT.